These T cell receptor beta chains were read from a single sample in a study of T cell responses to AZD1222 COVID-19 vaccine. Generated by immunoSEQ multiplex PCR, the TCRdb table keeps only in-frame clones and is missing some. There are 80,000 to 130,000 clones in the sample; more than 75% occur only once, and 3.3% lies in the top ten. The input for sequencing was peripheral blood, taken on day 0 of AZD1222 vaccination. These TCRs come from an adult in good health. Both conserved end residues are part of each CDR3. The order of the fields is V gene, CDR3 length, D gene, clone size, J gene, CDR3 protein, CDR3 DNA. A D gene is named only where the DNA matches it firmly. The size of a clone is reported for some rows only, either as once, few or many, or as a class for expanded clones.

V gene: TRBV5-5; CDR3 length: 15; D gene: -; clone size: -; J gene: TRBJ1-5; CDR3 protein: CASSLMALSNQPQHF; CDR3 DNA: TGTGCCAGCAGCTTGATGGCTTTAAGCAATCAGCCCCAGCATTTT
V gene: TRBV4-2; CDR3 length: 14; D gene: TRBD1; clone size: -; J gene: TRBJ1-1; CDR3 protein: CASSQGDRAKEAFF; CDR3 DNA: TGTGCCAGCAGCCAGGGCGACAGGGCAAAAGAAGCTTTCTTT
V gene: TRBV11-1; CDR3 length: 14; D gene: -; clone size: -; J gene: TRBJ2-7; CDR3 protein: CASSLGTQPPEQYF; CDR3 DNA: TGTGCCAGCAGCTTAGGGACACAACCCCCCGAGCAGTACTTC
V gene: TRBV3-1/TRBV3-2; CDR3 length: 15; D gene: TRBD2; clone size: -; J gene: TRBJ2-3; CDR3 protein: CASSPFSGGTDTQYF; CDR3 DNA: TGTGCCAGCAGCCCGTTTAGCGGGGGCACAGATACGCAGTATTTT
V gene: TRBV19; CDR3 length: 14; D gene: TRBD1; clone size: -; J gene: TRBJ2-7; CDR3 protein: CASNNRGSSYEQYF; CDR3 DNA: TGTGCCAGTAACAACAGGGGCAGCTCCTACGAGCAGTACTTC
V gene: TRBV18; CDR3 length: 15; D gene: -; clone size: few; J gene: TRBJ1-1; CDR3 protein: CASSIKGGAITEAFF; CDR3 DNA: TGTGCCAGCTCAATTAAAGGAGGGGCAATCACTGAAGCTTTCTTT
V gene: TRBV7-3; CDR3 length: 16; D gene: -; clone size: once; J gene: TRBJ2-5; CDR3 protein: CASSLRGGEGAETQYF; CDR3 DNA: TGTGCCAGCAGCTTACGTGGCGGGGAGGGGGCTGAGACCCAGTACTTC
V gene: TRBV7-2; CDR3 length: 13; D gene: TRBD1; clone size: -; J gene: TRBJ1-6; CDR3 protein: CASSTGVNSPLHF; CDR3 DNA: TGTGCCAGCAGCACAGGGGTAAATTCACCCCTCCACTTT
V gene: TRBV4-1; CDR3 length: 14; D gene: TRBD1; clone size: -; J gene: TRBJ2-7; CDR3 protein: CASSQQTDRGEQYF; CDR3 DNA: TGCGCCAGCAGCCAACAAACGGACAGGGGCGAGCAGTACTTC
V gene: TRBV18; CDR3 length: 14; D gene: -; clone size: -; J gene: TRBJ2-5; CDR3 protein: CASSPTRDEETQYF; CDR3 DNA: TGTGCCAGCTCCCCCACTAGAGACGAAGAGACCCAGTACTTC
V gene: TRBV7-7; CDR3 length: 15; D gene: TRBD1; clone size: -; J gene: TRBJ2-1; CDR3 protein: CASSLTGGSYNEQFF; CDR3 DNA: TGTGCCAGCAGCTTGACAGGGGGCTCCTACAATGAGCAGTTCTTC
V gene: TRBV4-2; CDR3 length: 13; D gene: -; clone size: -; J gene: TRBJ1-5; CDR3 protein: CASSQGGGQPQHF; CDR3 DNA: TGTGCCAGCAGCCAAGGTGGGGGGCAGCCCCAGCATTTT
V gene: TRBV3-1/TRBV3-2; CDR3 length: 14; D gene: -; clone size: -; J gene: TRBJ1-2; CDR3 protein: CASSQASVGEGYTF; CDR3 DNA: TGTGCCAGCAGCCAGGCCTCGGTAGGGGAGGGCTACACCTTC
V gene: TRBV3-1/TRBV3-2; CDR3 length: 17; D gene: -; clone size: few; J gene: TRBJ1-6; CDR3 protein: CASSQGPTGTYNSPLHF; CDR3 DNA: TGTGCCAGCAGCCAAGGACCGACGGGCACCTATAATTCACCCCTCCACTTT
V gene: TRBV3-1/TRBV3-2; CDR3 length: 13; D gene: -; clone size: -; J gene: TRBJ2-7; CDR3 protein: CASSQVRDFGQYF; CDR3 DNA: TGTGCCAGCAGCCAAGTTCGGGATTTCGGGCAGTACTTC
V gene: TRBV5-6; CDR3 length: 14; D gene: -; clone size: -; J gene: TRBJ1-2; CDR3 protein: CASSPDSGAYGYTF; CDR3 DNA: TGTGCCAGCAGCCCGGACAGTGGGGCATATGGCTACACCTTC
V gene: TRBV27; CDR3 length: 13; D gene: -; clone size: -; J gene: TRBJ1-2; CDR3 protein: CASSRGGNYGYTF; CDR3 DNA: TGTGCCAGCAGTCGGGGAGGGAACTATGGCTACACCTTC
V gene: TRBV7-9; CDR3 length: 15; D gene: TRBD1; clone size: few; J gene: TRBJ2-1; CDR3 protein: CASRWTGGINNEQFF; CDR3 DNA: TGTGCCAGCAGATGGACAGGGGGGATTAACAATGAGCAGTTCTTC
V gene: TRBV12-3/TRBV12-4; CDR3 length: 13; D gene: TRBD1; clone size: once; J gene: TRBJ1-2; CDR3 protein: CASSLGQGAGYTF; CDR3 DNA: TGTGCCAGCAGTTTGGGGCAGGGGGCTGGCTACACCTTC
V gene: TRBV6-5; CDR3 length: 15; D gene: -; clone size: -; J gene: TRBJ2-5; CDR3 protein: CASSSLGGVQETQYF; CDR3 DNA: TGTGCCAGCAGCAGCTTAGGGGGGGTTCAAGAGACCCAGTACTTC
V gene: TRBV2; CDR3 length: 12; D gene: -; clone size: -; J gene: TRBJ1-4; CDR3 protein: CASRGNNEKLFF; CDR3 DNA: TGTGCCAGCCGGGGGAATAATGAAAAACTGTTTTTT
V gene: TRBV5-1; CDR3 length: 16; D gene: TRBD1; clone size: -; J gene: TRBJ2-5; CDR3 protein: CASSPGTGGHQETQYF; CDR3 DNA: TGCGCCAGCAGCCCCGGGACAGGGGGACACCAAGAGACCCAGTACTTC
V gene: TRBV28; CDR3 length: 14; D gene: -; clone size: -; J gene: TRBJ2-3; CDR3 protein: CATRRQSGTDTQYF; CDR3 DNA: TGTGCCACTCGGCGCCAGTCGGGGACAGATACGCAGTATTTT
V gene: TRBV11-2; CDR3 length: 14; D gene: -; clone size: -; J gene: TRBJ2-7; CDR3 protein: CASSLDPAVHEQYF; CDR3 DNA: TGTGCCAGCAGCTTAGACCCCGCAGTACACGAGCAGTACTTC
V gene: TRBV6-5; CDR3 length: 14; D gene: -; clone size: -; J gene: TRBJ1-5; CDR3 protein: CASSYLRGGQPQHF; CDR3 DNA: TGTGCCAGCAGTTACCTAAGGGGAGGTCAGCCCCAGCATTTT
V gene: TRBV14; CDR3 length: 17; D gene: -; clone size: -; J gene: TRBJ2-3; CDR3 protein: CASSQDHWGLSTDTQYF; CDR3 DNA: TGTGCCAGCAGCCAAGATCATTGGGGCCTAAGCACAGATACGCAGTATTTT
V gene: TRBV9; CDR3 length: 14; D gene: -; clone size: once; J gene: TRBJ1-1; CDR3 protein: CASSVGPLNTEAFF; CDR3 DNA: TGTGCCAGCAGCGTAGGACCGCTGAACACTGAAGCTTTCTTT
V gene: TRBV2; CDR3 length: 12; D gene: -; clone size: -; J gene: TRBJ2-7; CDR3 protein: CASSLERYEQYF; CDR3 DNA: TGTGCCAGCAGCCTCGAACGGTACGAGCAGTACTTC
V gene: TRBV9; CDR3 length: 15; D gene: TRBD2; clone size: -; J gene: TRBJ2-5; CDR3 protein: CASSGTSGGRGTQYF; CDR3 DNA: TGTGCCAGCAGCGGGACTAGCGGGGGGCGGGGGACCCAGTACTTC
V gene: TRBV19; CDR3 length: 14; D gene: TRBD1; clone size: once; J gene: TRBJ1-2; CDR3 protein: CASQPGQGYYGYTF; CDR3 DNA: TGTGCCAGTCAACCGGGACAGGGGTACTATGGCTACACCTTC
V gene: TRBV6-1; CDR3 length: 15; D gene: TRBD1; clone size: -; J gene: TRBJ2-7; CDR3 protein: CASSVAGTGDYEQYF; CDR3 DNA: TGTGCCAGCAGTGTAGCCGGGACAGGGGACTACGAGCAGTACTTC
V gene: TRBV19; CDR3 length: 14; D gene: -; clone size: -; J gene: TRBJ2-2; CDR3 protein: CASKDRQLGGELFF; CDR3 DNA: TGTGCCAGTAAGGACAGACAGCTCGGCGGGGAGCTGTTTTTT
V gene: TRBV4-2; CDR3 length: 16; D gene: -; clone size: -; J gene: TRBJ1-2; CDR3 protein: CASSQDGSGANYGYTF; CDR3 DNA: TGTGCCAGCAGCCAAGATGGAAGCGGGGCGAACTATGGCTACACCTTC
V gene: TRBV28; CDR3 length: 16; D gene: TRBD2; clone size: once; J gene: TRBJ2-4; CDR3 protein: CASIPGGGLAKNIQYF; CDR3 DNA: TGTGCCAGCATCCCCGGGGGGGGGCTAGCCAAAAACATTCAGTACTTC
V gene: TRBV2; CDR3 length: 14; D gene: -; clone size: -; J gene: TRBJ1-4; CDR3 protein: CASRFRGAFEKLFF; CDR3 DNA: TGTGCCAGCAGGTTCCGAGGGGCGTTCGAAAAACTGTTTTTT
V gene: TRBV2; CDR3 length: 16; D gene: -; clone size: -; J gene: TRBJ1-4; CDR3 protein: CASRPGRSTTNEKLFF; CDR3 DNA: TGTGCCAGCAGGCCAGGGAGGTCCACAACTAATGAAAAACTGTTTTTT
V gene: TRBV7-9; CDR3 length: 14; D gene: -; clone size: few; J gene: TRBJ1-2; CDR3 protein: CASNPLGAHYGYTF; CDR3 DNA: TGTGCCAGCAACCCCCTTGGGGCTCACTATGGCTACACCTTC
V gene: TRBV30; CDR3 length: 14; D gene: TRBD1; clone size: -; J gene: TRBJ1-2; CDR3 protein: CAWSVGRGYYGYTF; CDR3 DNA: TGTGCCTGGAGTGTAGGCAGGGGGTACTATGGCTACACCTTC
V gene: TRBV5-4; CDR3 length: 15; D gene: -; clone size: -; J gene: TRBJ1-1; CDR3 protein: CASSLEVGRDTEAFF; CDR3 DNA: TGTGCCAGCAGCTTGGAAGTGGGGAGGGACACTGAAGCTTTCTTT
V gene: TRBV19; CDR3 length: 16; D gene: TRBD1; clone size: few; J gene: TRBJ1-5; CDR3 protein: CASSMSTGAGNQPQHF; CDR3 DNA: TGTGCCAGTAGTATGTCTACAGGGGCCGGCAATCAGCCCCAGCATTTT
V gene: TRBV7-2; CDR3 length: 15; D gene: TRBD1; clone size: -; J gene: TRBJ1-2; CDR3 protein: CASSARDRVGYGYTF; CDR3 DNA: TGTGCCAGCAGCGCCCGGGACAGGGTTGGGTATGGCTACACCTTC
V gene: TRBV28; CDR3 length: 13; D gene: TRBD1; clone size: -; J gene: TRBJ1-1; CDR3 protein: CASTPLDRGMAFF; CDR3 DNA: TGTGCCAGCACCCCCCTAGACAGGGGGATGGCTTTCTTT
V gene: TRBV20-1; CDR3 length: 11; D gene: -; clone size: -; J gene: TRBJ2-7; CDR3 protein: CSARSGYEQYF; CDR3 DNA: TGCAGTGCTAGGAGTGGCTACGAGCAGTACTTC
V gene: TRBV18; CDR3 length: 14; D gene: TRBD1; clone size: -; J gene: TRBJ1-1; CDR3 protein: CASSPTGRIPEAFF; CDR3 DNA: TGTGCCAGCTCACCGACAGGGAGGATTCCTGAAGCTTTCTTT
V gene: TRBV15; CDR3 length: 14; D gene: -; clone size: -; J gene: TRBJ2-1; CDR3 protein: CATSRRQTYNEQFF; CDR3 DNA: TGTGCCACCAGCAGACGACAGACCTACAATGAGCAGTTCTTC
V gene: TRBV5-1; CDR3 length: 13; D gene: -; clone size: -; J gene: TRBJ1-2; CDR3 protein: CASSLAGVPGYTF; CDR3 DNA: TGCGCCAGCAGCTTGGCAGGGGTCCCTGGCTACACCTTC
V gene: TRBV2; CDR3 length: 13; D gene: TRBD1; clone size: -; J gene: TRBJ2-7; CDR3 protein: CASRDRELNEQYF; CDR3 DNA: TGTGCCAGCAGGGACAGGGAACTAAACGAGCAGTACTTC
V gene: TRBV7-8; CDR3 length: 14; D gene: -; clone size: -; J gene: TRBJ1-6; CDR3 protein: CASSGGHNNSPLHF; CDR3 DNA: TGTGCCAGCAGCGGGGGGCACAATAATTCACCCCTCCACTTT
V gene: TRBV30; CDR3 length: 14; D gene: -; clone size: -; J gene: TRBJ1-5; CDR3 protein: CAWSAVSPDQPQHF; CDR3 DNA: TGTGCCTGGAGTGCCGTATCCCCGGATCAGCCCCAGCATTTT
V gene: TRBV5-4; CDR3 length: 14; D gene: TRBD1; clone size: -; J gene: TRBJ1-2; CDR3 protein: CASSFGDRDYGYTF; CDR3 DNA: TGTGCCAGCAGCTTCGGAGACAGGGACTATGGCTACACCTTC
V gene: TRBV9; CDR3 length: 14; D gene: -; clone size: -; J gene: TRBJ1-1; CDR3 protein: CASSVTGTTYEAFF; CDR3 DNA: TGTGCCAGCAGCGTTACCGGGACCACTTATGAAGCTTTCTTT
V gene: TRBV28; CDR3 length: 15; D gene: -; clone size: -; J gene: TRBJ1-3; CDR3 protein: CASSVGRLSGNTIYF; CDR3 DNA: TGTGCCAGCAGCGTGGGACGCCTCTCTGGAAACACCATATATTTT
V gene: TRBV3-1/TRBV3-2; CDR3 length: 13; D gene: -; clone size: -; J gene: TRBJ2-3; CDR3 protein: CASSRGTTDTQYF; CDR3 DNA: TGTGCCAGCAGCCGGGGCACCACAGATACGCAGTATTTT